The subject of this entry is one TCR beta chain. Its antigen is undetermined. The V gene end was trimmed by 3 bases and the J gene end by 3 bases; junction bases not matched to a gene: 5. The length of the CDR3 is 14 residues. Germline CDR1 is KGHSH and CDR2 is LQKENI. The data stem from a study of Ad26.COV2.S vaccination and SARS-CoV-2 variants. Assay: immunoSEQ multiplex PCR; the TCRdb copy retains only in-frame clones and omits some. This table has about 350,000 clones, 90% to 95% appearing once. The study's findings and limits: Vaccine and placebo groups showed comparable non-spike TCR breadth. People who got the vaccine had more spike-specific TCR breadth than people who got placebo. Post-vaccination spike-specific CD8+ and CD4+ T cell responses reportedly had substantial breadth.

This chain connects TRBV18 to TRBJ2-7, with 7 bases identical to TRBD1. This clonotype was sampled from a human donor who had recovered from COVID-19. The sample here was peripheral blood, taken after recovery from COVID-19. CDR3 coding DNA: TGTGCCAGCTCACCGGGGACAGTCCGCTACGAGCAGTACTTC. Residues: CASSPGTVRYEQYF.